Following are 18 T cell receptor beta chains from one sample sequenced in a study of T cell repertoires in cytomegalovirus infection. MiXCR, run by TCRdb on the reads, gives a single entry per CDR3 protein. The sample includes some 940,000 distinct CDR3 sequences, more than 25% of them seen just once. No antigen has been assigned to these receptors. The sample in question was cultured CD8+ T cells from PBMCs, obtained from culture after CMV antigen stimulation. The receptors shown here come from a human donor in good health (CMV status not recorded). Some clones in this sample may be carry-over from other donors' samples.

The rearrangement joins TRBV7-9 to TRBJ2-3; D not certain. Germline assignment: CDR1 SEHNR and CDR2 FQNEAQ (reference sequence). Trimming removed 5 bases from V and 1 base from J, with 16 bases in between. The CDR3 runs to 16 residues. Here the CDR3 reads CASSPLNMKGTDTQYF. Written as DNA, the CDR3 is TGTGCCAGCAGCCCCCTCAACATGAAGGGCACAGATACGCAGTATTTT.

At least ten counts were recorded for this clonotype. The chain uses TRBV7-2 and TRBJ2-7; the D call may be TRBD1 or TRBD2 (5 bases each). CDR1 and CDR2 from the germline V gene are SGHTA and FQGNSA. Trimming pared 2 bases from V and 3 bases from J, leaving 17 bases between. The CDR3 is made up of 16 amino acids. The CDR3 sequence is CASSLSVGPPYYEQYV. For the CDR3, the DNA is TGTGCCAGCAGCTTAAGCGTGGGACCCCCGTACTACGAGCAGTACGTC.

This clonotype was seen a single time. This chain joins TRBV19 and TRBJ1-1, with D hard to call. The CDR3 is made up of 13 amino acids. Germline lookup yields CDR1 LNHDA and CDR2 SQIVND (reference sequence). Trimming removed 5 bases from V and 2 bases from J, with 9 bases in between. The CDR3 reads CASSVSSNTEAFF. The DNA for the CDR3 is TGTGCCAGTAGTGTAAGTAGTAACACTGAAGCTTTCTTT. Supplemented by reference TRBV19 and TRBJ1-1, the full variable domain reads DGGITQSPKYLFRKEGQNVTLSCEQNLNHDAMYWYRQDPGQGLRLIYYSQIVNDFQKGDIAEGYSVSREKKESFPLTVTSAQKNPTAFYLCASSVSSNTEAFFGQGTRLTVV.

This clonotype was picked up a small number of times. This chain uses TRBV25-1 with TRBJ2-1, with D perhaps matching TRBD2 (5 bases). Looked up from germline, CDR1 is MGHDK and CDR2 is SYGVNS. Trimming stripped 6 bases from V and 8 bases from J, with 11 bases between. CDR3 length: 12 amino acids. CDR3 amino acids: CASSGVLDEQFF. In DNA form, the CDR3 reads TGTGCCAGCAGCGGGGTCCTCGATGAGCAGTTCTTC.

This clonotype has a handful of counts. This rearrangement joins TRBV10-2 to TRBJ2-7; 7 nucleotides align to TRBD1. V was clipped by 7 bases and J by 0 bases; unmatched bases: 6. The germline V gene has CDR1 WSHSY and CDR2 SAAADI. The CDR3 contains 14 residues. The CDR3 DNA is TGCGCCAGCAAGGAAGGGACAGCCTCCTACGAGCAGTACTTC. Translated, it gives CASKEGTASYEQYF.

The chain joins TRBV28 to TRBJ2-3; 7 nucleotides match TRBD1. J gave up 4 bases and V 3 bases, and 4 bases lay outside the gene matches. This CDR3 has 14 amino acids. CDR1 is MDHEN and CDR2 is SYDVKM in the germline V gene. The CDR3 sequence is CASSFRQGADTQYF. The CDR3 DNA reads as TGTGCCAGCAGTTTTAGACAGGGAGCAGATACGCAGTATTTT.

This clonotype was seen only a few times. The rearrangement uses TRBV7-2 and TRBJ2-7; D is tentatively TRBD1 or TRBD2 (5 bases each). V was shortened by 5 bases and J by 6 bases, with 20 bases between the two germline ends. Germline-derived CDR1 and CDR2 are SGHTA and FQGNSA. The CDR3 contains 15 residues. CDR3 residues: CASSAPFKRGFEQYV. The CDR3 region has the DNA TGTGCCAGCAGCGCTCCCTTTAAGAGGGGCTTCGAGCAGTACGTC.

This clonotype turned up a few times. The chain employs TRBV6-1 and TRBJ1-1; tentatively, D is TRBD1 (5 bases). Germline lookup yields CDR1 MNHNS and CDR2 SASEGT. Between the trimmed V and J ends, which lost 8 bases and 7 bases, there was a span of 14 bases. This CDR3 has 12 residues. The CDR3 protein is CASSPGGDEAFF. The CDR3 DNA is TGTGCCAGCTCTCCGGGGGGGGATGAAGCTTTCTTT.

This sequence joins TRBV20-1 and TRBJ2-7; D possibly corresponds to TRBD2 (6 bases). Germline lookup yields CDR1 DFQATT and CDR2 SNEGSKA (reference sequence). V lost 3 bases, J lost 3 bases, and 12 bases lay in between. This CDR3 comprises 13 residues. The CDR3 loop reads CSASLGGVYEQYF. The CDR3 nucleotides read TGCAGTGCTAGCTTAGGAGGGGTCTACGAGCAGTACTTC.

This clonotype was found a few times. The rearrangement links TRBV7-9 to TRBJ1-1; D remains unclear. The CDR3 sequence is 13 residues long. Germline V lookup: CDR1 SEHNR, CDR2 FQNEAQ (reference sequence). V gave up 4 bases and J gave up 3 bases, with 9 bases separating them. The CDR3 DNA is TGTGCCAGCAGCTCGGACCTAGACACTGAAGCTTTCTTT. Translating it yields CASSSDLDTEAFF.

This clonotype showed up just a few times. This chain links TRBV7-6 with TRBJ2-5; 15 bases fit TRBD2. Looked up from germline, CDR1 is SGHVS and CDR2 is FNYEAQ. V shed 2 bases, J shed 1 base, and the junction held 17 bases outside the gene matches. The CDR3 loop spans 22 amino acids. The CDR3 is CASSLFPGTSGGPADPQETQYF. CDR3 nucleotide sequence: TGTGCCAGCAGCTTATTCCCCGGGACTAGCGGGGGGCCCGCTGACCCCCAAGAGACCCAGTACTTC.

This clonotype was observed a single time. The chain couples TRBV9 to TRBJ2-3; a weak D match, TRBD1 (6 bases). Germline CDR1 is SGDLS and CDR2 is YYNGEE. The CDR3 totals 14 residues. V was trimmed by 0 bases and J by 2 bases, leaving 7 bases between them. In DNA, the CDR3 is TGTGCCAGCAGCGTAGCAGGGGCCACAGATACGCAGTATTTT. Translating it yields CASSVAGATDTQYF.

CDR3 nucleotide sequence: TGCGCCAGCAGTGAGGGGTTTTTAGCCAAAAACATTCAGTACTTC. Its translation: CASSEGFLAKNIQYF. V and J are TRBV10-2 and TRBJ2-4; no clear D. CDR3 length: 15 residues. V lost 2 bases, J lost 0 bases, and 8 bases lay in between. Germline V gene data show CDR1 as WSHSY and CDR2 as SAAADI.

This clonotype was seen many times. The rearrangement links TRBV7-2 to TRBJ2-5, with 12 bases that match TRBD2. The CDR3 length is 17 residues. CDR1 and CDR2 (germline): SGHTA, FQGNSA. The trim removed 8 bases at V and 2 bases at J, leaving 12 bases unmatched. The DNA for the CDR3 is TGTGCCAGCGCTACTCCTCTAGCGGGGGGGAGGCAAGAGACCCAGTACTTC. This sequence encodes CASATPLAGGRQETQYF.

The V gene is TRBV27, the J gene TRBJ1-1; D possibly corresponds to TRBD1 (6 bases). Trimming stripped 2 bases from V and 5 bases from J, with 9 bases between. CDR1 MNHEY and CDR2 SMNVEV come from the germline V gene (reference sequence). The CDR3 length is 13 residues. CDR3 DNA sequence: TGTGCCAGCAGTTTACAGGGGAAGACTGAAGCTTTCTTT. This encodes CASSLQGKTEAFF.

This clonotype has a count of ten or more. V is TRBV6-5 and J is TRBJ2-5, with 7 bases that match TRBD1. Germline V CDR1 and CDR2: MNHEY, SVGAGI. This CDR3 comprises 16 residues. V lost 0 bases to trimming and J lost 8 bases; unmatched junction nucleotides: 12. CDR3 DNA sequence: TGTGCCAGCAGTTACTCGGTGGCAACAGGGGAAGCTACCCAGTACTTC. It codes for CASSYSVATGEATQYF.

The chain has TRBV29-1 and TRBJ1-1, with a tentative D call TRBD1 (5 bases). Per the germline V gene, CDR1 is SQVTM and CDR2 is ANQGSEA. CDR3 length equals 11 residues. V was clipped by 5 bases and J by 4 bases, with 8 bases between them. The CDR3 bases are TGCAGCGTTCAGGGACCCACTGAAGCTTTCTTT. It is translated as CSVQGPTEAFF. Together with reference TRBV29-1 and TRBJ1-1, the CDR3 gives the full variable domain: SAVISQKPSRDICQRGTSLTIQCQVDSQVTMMFWYRQQPGQSLTLIATANQGSEATYESGFVIDKFPISRPNLTFSTLTVSNMSPEDSSIYLCSVQGPTEAFFGQGTRLTVV.

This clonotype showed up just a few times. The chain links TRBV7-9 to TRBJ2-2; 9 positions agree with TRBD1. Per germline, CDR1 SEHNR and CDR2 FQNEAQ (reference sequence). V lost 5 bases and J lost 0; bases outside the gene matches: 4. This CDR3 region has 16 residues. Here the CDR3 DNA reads TGTGCCAGCAGCCCGGACAGGGGCACGAACACCGGGGAGCTGTTTTTT. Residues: CASSPDRGTNTGELFF.